This T cell receptor beta chain was sequenced for a study of technical replicates of blood from several donors. Assay used: immunoSEQ multiplex PCR; TCRdb lists only in-frame clones, some missing. In the table there are 65,000 to 85,000 clones, roughly 98% of which are singletons. V was cut by 6 bases and J by 5 bases, with 9 bases left in between. The CDR3 extends over 12 amino acids. Per the germline V gene, CDR1 is SGHVS and CDR2 is FQNEAQ. V and J are TRBV7-8 and TRBJ2-3; a possible D gene is TRBD2 (6 bases). This clonotype was sampled from a human donor in good health. Sequenced material: T cells isolated from PBMCs. The CDR3 protein is CASRVEGDTQYF. Written as DNA, the CDR3 is TGTGCCAGCAGGGTGGAGGGAGATACGCAGTATTTT.